These T cell receptor beta chains were read from a single sample in a study of T cell responses to AZD1222 COVID-19 vaccine. Clones were sequenced by immunoSEQ multiplex PCR, and TCRdb holds only the in-frame ones, with some missing. The repertoire consists of roughly 150,000 clones, with about nine tenths occurring once and the leading ten covering roughly 2%. Sequencing used peripheral blood, obtained on day 0 of AZD1222 vaccination. The receptor source for this set is an adult in good health. CDR3s include the opening cysteine and the closing phenylalanine or tryptophan. D genes are given only for firm matches. Where a row states a size, it is once, few, many or the class of an expanded clone; other rows omit it.

v_call	clone_size	j_call	d_call	cdr3_aa	cdr3_nt
TRBV6-5	.	TRBJ2-5	TRBD2	CASREGLVWTQYF	TGTGCCAGCAGGGAGGGACTAGTATGGACCCAGTACTTC
TRBV15	.	TRBJ1-4	.	CATSRGGLGEKLFF	TGTGCCACCAGCAGAGGCGGCCTCGGGGAAAAACTGTTTTTT
TRBV11-2	.	TRBJ2-2	.	CASSLGLQGLNTGELFF	TGTGCCAGCAGCTTGGGGCTACAGGGCCTGAACACCGGGGAGCTGTTTTTT
TRBV21-1	.	TRBJ2-7	.	CARSHSRDSSYEQYF	TGTGCCCGCTCCCACAGCCGGGACAGCTCCTACGAGCAGTACTTC
TRBV3-1/TRBV3-2	.	TRBJ1-1	.	CASSRRKGSSEAFF	TGTGCCAGCAGCCGACGAAAGGGAAGCTCCGAAGCTTTCTTT
TRBV19	once	TRBJ2-1	.	CATSYWGDNEQFF	TGTGCCACCTCCTATTGGGGGGACAATGAGCAGTTCTTC
TRBV27	few	TRBJ1-6	.	CASRGLEDNSPLHF	TGTGCCAGCAGGGGGCTTGAGGATAATTCACCCCTCCACTTT
TRBV27	.	TRBJ2-7	.	CASSLKGGYEQYF	TGTGCCAGCAGTTTAAAGGGGGGCTACGAGCAGTACTTC
TRBV18	.	TRBJ1-2	.	CASSQRTSGEYGYTF	TGTGCCAGCTCACAACGGACGTCGGGAGAGTATGGCTACACCTTC
TRBV6-4	few	TRBJ2-2	TRBD2	CASSDGGDTGELFF	TGTGCCAGCAGTGACGGGGGGGACACCGGGGAGCTGTTTTTT
TRBV5-5	.	TRBJ1-2	TRBD1	CASSLSGQGVRGYTF	TGTGCCAGCAGCTTGTCGGGACAGGGGGTGAGAGGCTACACCTTC
TRBV19	.	TRBJ2-5	.	CASSIDPAAGLETQYF	TGTGCCAGTAGTATAGACCCCGCGGCAGGCCTAGAGACCCAGTACTTC
TRBV7-2	.	TRBJ2-3	TRBD1	CASSEGQGPTDTQYF	TGTGCCAGCAGCGAAGGACAGGGCCCCACAGATACGCAGTATTTT
TRBV11-2	few	TRBJ2-5	TRBD2	CASSLDRGGAKTQYF	TGTGCCAGCAGCTTAGATCGGGGGGGCGCGAAGACCCAGTACTTC
TRBV5-6	.	TRBJ1-6	.	CASSGPGPNNSPLHF	TGTGCCAGCAGCGGGCCCGGGCCAAATAATTCACCCCTCCACTTT
TRBV2	.	TRBJ2-1	TRBD1	CASSGQGYNEQFF	TGTGCCAGCAGTGGACAGGGTTACAATGAGCAGTTCTTC
TRBV6-4	.	TRBJ2-1	.	CASSDSVGGNEQFF	TGTGCCAGCAGTGACTCGGTAGGGGGTAATGAGCAGTTCTTC
TRBV6-5	.	TRBJ2-1	.	CASRARTGTRNEQFF	TGTGCCAGCAGGGCCCGTACGGGAACGAGAAATGAGCAGTTCTTC
TRBV4-1	.	TRBJ2-7	.	CASSQLLGYEQYF	TGCGCCAGCAGCCAACTCCTTGGGTACGAGCAGTACTTC
TRBV5-1	.	TRBJ2-3	.	CASSIGPDTQYF	TGCGCCAGCAGCATAGGACCAGATACGCAGTATTTT
TRBV29-1	.	TRBJ1-1	.	CSVAGHLNTEAFF	TGCAGCGTGGCGGGACACCTGAACACTGAAGCTTTCTTT
TRBV5-4	.	TRBJ2-5	TRBD2	CASSLSGREETQYF	TGTGCCAGCAGCTTAAGCGGGAGGGAAGAGACCCAGTACTTC
TRBV3-1/TRBV3-2	.	TRBJ1-1	.	CASSQDPGANTEAFF	TGTGCCAGCAGCCAAGACCCAGGGGCGAACACTGAAGCTTTCTTT
TRBV12-3/TRBV12-4	.	TRBJ1-1	.	CASSRLGVTEAFF	TGTGCCAGCAGTCGCCTAGGGGTCACTGAAGCTTTCTTT
TRBV28	.	TRBJ1-3	.	CASIHLQGGRNTIYF	TGTGCCAGCATCCACTTGCAGGGTGGGAGAAACACCATATATTTT
TRBV4-2	.	TRBJ2-7	.	CASSQDVPSDFSYEQYF	TGTGCCAGCAGCCAAGATGTCCCGAGCGATTTCTCCTACGAGCAGTACTTC
TRBV21-1	.	TRBJ2-1	.	CASSKGVAGGFNEQFF	TGTGCCAGCAGCAAAGGAGTAGCGGGAGGGTTTAATGAGCAGTTCTTC
TRBV7-9	.	TRBJ1-6	.	CASSLGVDSPLHF	TGTGCCAGCAGCTTAGGGGTCGATTCACCCCTCCACTTT
TRBV7-2	.	TRBJ2-5	.	CASSLVVSQETQYF	TGTGCCAGCAGCTTAGTGGTGAGCCAAGAGACCCAGTACTTC
TRBV6-2/TRBV6-3	.	TRBJ2-7	TRBD2	CASSYGGDLYEQYF	TGTGCCAGCAGTTACGGGGGGGACCTCTACGAGCAGTACTTC
TRBV7-9	.	TRBJ2-7	.	CASSLGDRAGEQYF	TGTGCCAGCAGCTTAGGGGACCGGGCTGGGGAGCAGTACTTC